This entry lists 25 T cell receptor beta chains sequenced from one sample in a study of blood T cell repertoires in COVID-19. Produced via immunoSEQ multiplex PCR; TCRdb's table is partial and in-frame only. The sample records around 200,000 clones, around 84% being singletons. What was sequenced was peripheral blood. These receptors were obtained from an elderly man with acute or convalescent COVID-19.

The chain carries TRBV4-2 and TRBJ1-5; D not resolved. The CDR3 consists of 14 residues. V shed 8 bases and J shed 0 bases, with 11 bases lying between them. The germline gives CDR1 LGHNA, CDR2 YNFKEQ. CDR3 DNA sequence: TGTGCCAGCGGAACCGACTATAGCAATCAGCCCCAGCATTTT. Translation gives CASGTDYSNQPQHF.

This chain uses TRBV6-1 with TRBJ1-1; D uncertain. V gave up 1 base and J gave up 11 bases, with 11 bases separating them. Germline loops: CDR1 MNHNS, CDR2 SASEGT. The length of the CDR3 is 12 residues. CDR3 sequence: CASSEVNREAFF. As DNA, the CDR3 is TGTGCCAGCAGTGAAGTGAACCGGGAGGCTTTCTTT.

This clone was seen only a few times. The CDR3 protein is CASTLSGNTIYF. CDR3 DNA sequence: TGTGCCAGCACCCTCTCTGGAAACACCATATATTTT. The genes are TRBV11-2 and TRBJ1-3; D ambiguous. This CDR3 is 12 amino acids long. V shed 7 bases and J shed 0 bases, with 4 bases lying between them. In germline, CDR1 is SGHAT, CDR2 FQNNGV. Looking up the rest from reference TRBV11-2 and TRBJ1-3 gives the full variable domain: EAGVAQSPRYKIIEKRQSVAFWCNPISGHATLYWYQQILGQGPKLLIQFQNNGVVDDSQLPKDRFSAERLKGVDSTLKIQPAKLEDSAVYLCASTLSGNTIYFGEGSWLTVV.

This clone was observed once. The genes are TRBV10-2 and TRBJ2-5; 7 nucleotides agree with TRBD1. Per germline, CDR1 WSHSY and CDR2 SAAADI. The CDR3 runs 14 residues. Germline trimming cut 6 bases from V and 1 base from J; bases unmatched to any gene: 5. DNA for the CDR3: TGCGCCAGCAGCGCCGACAGGGTCCAAGAGACCCAGTACTTC. Translating gives CASSADRVQETQYF.

The V and J genes are TRBV5-1 and TRBJ2-5; 7 nucleotides line up with TRBD2. Germline V CDR1 and CDR2: SGHRS, YFSETQ. CDR3 length equals 15 residues. Germline trimming cut 6 bases from V and 3 bases from J; bases unmatched to any gene: 11. The CDR3 loop reads CASTSGGYWEETQYF. CDR3 bases: TGCGCCAGCACCTCCGGGGGGTATTGGGAAGAGACCCAGTACTTC.

The rearrangement joins TRBV9 to TRBJ2-5, with 13 bases that match TRBD2. The CDR3 is made up of 17 amino acids. Germline-derived CDR1 and CDR2 are SGDLS and YYNGEE. With V trimmed by 1 base and J by 5 bases, 8 bases remained unmatched. The CDR3 protein is CASSVRGLAGPTETQYF. CDR3 nucleotides: TGTGCCAGCAGCGTACGGGGACTAGCGGGGCCTACGGAGACCCAGTACTTC.

V is TRBV5-8 and J is TRBJ2-3; no firm D call. The CDR3 is 14 residues long. Trimming stripped 4 bases from V and 0 bases from J, with 9 bases between. Germline V gives CDR1 SGHTS, CDR2 YDEGEE. CDR3 nucleotide sequence: TGTGCCAGCAGCCCCTTACGGAGCACAGATACGCAGTATTTT. Translated: CASSPLRSTDTQYF. The full variable domain, completed using reference TRBV5-8 and TRBJ2-3, is EAGVTQSPTHLIKTRGQQATLRCSPISGHTSVYWYQQALGLGLQFLLWYDEGEERNRGNFPPRFSGRQFPNYSSELNVNALELEDSALYLCASSPLRSTDTQYFGPGTRLTVL.

The V gene is TRBV6-2 or TRBV6-3, the J gene TRBJ2-5; D is perhaps TRBD2 (5 bases). Germline V gene lookup returns CDR1 MNHEY and CDR2 SVGEGT. This CDR3 is 14 amino acids long. With 6 bases removed from V and 1 base from J, the gap between germline ends came to 12 bases. CDR3 residues: CASSPAAIQETQYF. For the CDR3, the DNA is TGTGCCAGCAGCCCAGCGGCTATCCAAGAGACCCAGTACTTC.

The chain recombines TRBV27 with TRBJ2-5; perhaps TRBD2 as D (5 bases). CDR3 size: 13 residues. V lost 8 bases and J lost 1, with 11 bases in between. Germline CDR1 and CDR2: MNHEY and SMNVEV (reference sequence). This chain's CDR3 is CASCRAVQETQYF. CDR3 sequence (DNA): TGTGCCAGCTGTCGAGCGGTCCAAGAGACCCAGTACTTC.

This chain joins TRBV7-9 and TRBJ2-3, with D possibly being TRBD1 (6 bases). Trimming left V 1 base short and J 6 bases short, with 14 bases between. The CDR3 sequence is 15 residues long. Germline V lookup: CDR1 SEHNR, CDR2 FQNEAQ (reference sequence). CDR3 residues: CASSLVLARGDTQYF. CDR3 nucleotide sequence: TGTGCCAGCAGCTTAGTTCTAGCAAGGGGGGATACGCAGTATTTT.

The V and J genes are TRBV18 and TRBJ2-7; a weak D match, TRBD1 (5 bases). The CDR3 contains 14 residues. Trimming removed 5 bases at V and 3 bases at J, with 14 bases between. Germline-derived CDR1 and CDR2 are KGHSH and LQKENI. CDR3 sequence reads: CASSNRGQFYEQYF. The CDR3, as DNA: TGTGCCAGCTCAAATAGGGGCCAATTCTACGAGCAGTACTTC.

This chain joins TRBV5-6 and TRBJ2-5; 11 nucleotides match TRBD2. V was pared by 4 bases and J by 4 bases, with 0 bases of the junction left unmatched. CDR1 and CDR2 (germline): SGHDT, YYEEEE. CDR3 length: 13 amino acids. CDR3 nucleotides: TGTGCCAGCAGCGGACTAGCGGGAGAGACCCAGTACTTC. Its translation: CASSGLAGETQYF.

V usage is TRBV11-2 and J usage is TRBJ2-7; 11 positions match TRBD2. The V segment lost 5 bases and the J segment 6 bases; nucleotides outside the gene matches: 9. Per germline, CDR1 SGHAT and CDR2 FQNNGV. The CDR3 is made up of 15 amino acids. The CDR3 DNA sequence: TGTGCCAGCAGCCCGACTAGCGGGACAACACCCGAGCAGTACTTC. This encodes CASSPTSGTTPEQYF.

The genes are TRBV6-5 and TRBJ2-3; D possibly corresponds to TRBD1 (6 bases). Trimming removed 6 bases at V and 1 base at J, with 14 bases between. CDR3 size: 15 residues. CDR1 and CDR2 from the germline V gene are MNHEY and SVGAGI. The CDR3 is CASRDTGSRTDTQYF. In DNA, the CDR3 is TGTGCCAGCAGGGATACAGGGTCCCGCACAGATACGCAGTATTTT.

The genes are TRBV10-3 and TRBJ1-1, with 8 nucleotides matching TRBD1. Losses at the gene ends were 10 bases for V and 0 bases for J; bases not matched to a gene: 10. Germline lookup yields CDR1 ENHRY and CDR2 SYGVKD. The CDR3 has 15 amino acids. The CDR3 loop reads CATQDRDHMNTEAFF. Here the CDR3 DNA reads TGTGCCACCCAGGACAGGGACCACATGAACACTGAAGCTTTCTTT.

The rearrangement uses TRBV18 and TRBJ1-3, with D possibly matching TRBD1 (5 bases). CDR1 and CDR2 from the germline V gene are KGHSH and LQKENI. Trimming pared 4 bases from V and 3 bases from J, leaving 7 bases between. This CDR3 has 13 amino acids. CDR3 region: CASSQTDGNTIYF. The CDR3 DNA is TGTGCCAGCTCACAGACAGATGGAAACACCATATATTTT.

This clone was seen a single time. CDR3 sequence (DNA): TGCGCCAGCAGCTGGGGCTTTTCGGTCGGGGAGCTGTTTTTT. This sequence encodes CASSWGFSVGELFF. The J gene is TRBJ2-2, the V gene TRBV5-1; tentative D call: TRBD1 (5 bases). The CDR3 sequence is 14 residues long. Trimming cost V 3 bases and J 7 bases, with 13 bases left between them. Germline lookup yields CDR1 SGHRS and CDR2 YFSETQ.

The table lists this clone with a few counts. The genes are TRBV7-2 and TRBJ2-1, with D unresolved. Germline CDR1 SGHTA, CDR2 FQGNSA. The CDR3 covers 15 residues. V shed 5 bases and J shed 4 bases, with 15 bases lying between them. In DNA form, the CDR3 reads TGTGCCAGCAGCGAAGGAGTCTGGCCTTACAATGAGCAGTTCTTC. Encoded protein: CASSEGVWPYNEQFF.

This clone was observed a single time. J is TRBJ2-7 and V is TRBV6-2 or TRBV6-3, with TRBD2 as a possible D gene (5 bases). This CDR3 is 18 amino acids long. The V gene's germline CDR1 is MNHEY and CDR2 SVGEGT. The ends were cut back, 5 bases at V and 3 bases at J, with 26 bases in the middle. The CDR3 spells CASSDLLPQRRIYYEQYF. The CDR3, as DNA: TGTGCCAGCAGTGATCTTCTTCCACAGCGGAGGATCTACTACGAGCAGTACTTC.

The chain links TRBV6-1 to TRBJ1-4; 7 bases agree with TRBD1. The V and J ends lost 3 bases and 2 bases, in that order; junction bases with no gene match: 6. Germline loops: CDR1 MNHNS, CDR2 SASEGT. The CDR3 contains 16 residues. The CDR3 region is CASSELGTATNEKLFF. As DNA, the CDR3 is TGTGCCAGCAGTGAGTTAGGGACAGCGACTAATGAAAAACTGTTTTTT.

The gene calls are TRBV5-1 and TRBJ1-1, with D hard to call. CDR3 length: 15 residues. Germline-derived CDR1 and CDR2 are SGHRS and YFSETQ. V was cut by 2 bases and J by 1 base, with 12 bases left in between. The CDR3 here is CASSFSGVANTEAFF. CDR3 sequence (DNA): TGCGCCAGCAGCTTCTCTGGAGTAGCGAACACTGAAGCTTTCTTT.

V and J are TRBV30 and TRBJ1-4; 9 nucleotides agree with TRBD1. The CDR3 contains 15 residues. The V gene end was trimmed by 1 base and the J gene end by 5 bases; junction bases not matched to a gene: 5. Germline assignment: CDR1 GTSNPN and CDR2 SVGIG (reference sequence). The CDR3 DNA sequence: TGTGCCTGGAGTGCTACAGGGGGCAGGAATGAAAAACTGTTTTTT. Residues: CAWSATGGRNEKLFF.

The genes are TRBV12-3 or TRBV12-4 and TRBJ2-1, with D tentatively TRBD1 (5 bases). This CDR3 comprises 13 residues. Trimming left V 3 bases short and J 7 bases short, with 10 bases between. The CDR3 region has the DNA TGTGCCAGCAGTTTGCAGGGTCCGAATGAGCAGTTCTTC. Translating it yields CASSLQGPNEQFF.

This clone showed up just once. The chain uses TRBV7-9 and TRBJ2-7; D is unresolved. This CDR3 has 14 residues. Germline assignment: CDR1 SEHNR and CDR2 FQNEAQ (reference sequence). V gave up 4 bases and J gave up 7 bases, with 17 bases separating them. The CDR3, as DNA: TGTGCCAGCAGCTGGGCTAACCGTCCTCAGGAGCAGTACTTC. It specifies CASSWANRPQEQYF.

This chain joins TRBV19 and TRBJ2-7; D is ambiguous. There are 13 residues in the CDR3. Germline V gene data show CDR1 as LNHDA and CDR2 as SQIVND (reference sequence). V was trimmed by 4 bases and J by 3 bases, leaving 10 bases between them. The CDR3 DNA sequence: TGTGCCAGTAGTAGCGGAAAAAACTACGAGCAGTACTTC. Protein: CASSSGKNYEQYF.